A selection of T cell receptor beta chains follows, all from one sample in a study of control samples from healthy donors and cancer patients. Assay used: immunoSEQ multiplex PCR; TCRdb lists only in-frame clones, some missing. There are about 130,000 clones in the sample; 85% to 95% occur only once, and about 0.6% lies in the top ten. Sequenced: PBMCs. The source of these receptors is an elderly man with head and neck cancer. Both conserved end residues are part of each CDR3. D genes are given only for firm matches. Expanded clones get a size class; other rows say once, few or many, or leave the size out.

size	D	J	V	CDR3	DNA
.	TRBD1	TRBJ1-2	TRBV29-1	CSVDRGNYGYTF	TGCAGCGTAGACAGGGGGAACTATGGCTACACCTTC
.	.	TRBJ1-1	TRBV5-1	CASSLSAPNTEAFF	TGCGCCAGCAGCTTGTCGGCACCGAACACTGAAGCTTTCTTT
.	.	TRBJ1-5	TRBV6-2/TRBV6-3	CASRPPRVGSNQPQHF	TGTGCCAGCAGACCTCCGCGGGTCGGGAGCAATCAGCCCCAGCATTTT
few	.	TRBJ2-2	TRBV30	CAVPGLTNTGELFF	TGTGCTGTCCCGGGACTTACGAACACCGGGGAGCTGTTTTTT
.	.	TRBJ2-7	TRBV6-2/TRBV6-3	CASSSLRTLRYEQYF	TGTGCCAGCAGCTCACTACGGACACTGCGCTACGAGCAGTACTTC
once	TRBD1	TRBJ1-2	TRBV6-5	CASSYRALQGNYGYTF	TGTGCCAGCAGTTACAGGGCCCTACAGGGGAACTATGGCTACACCTTC
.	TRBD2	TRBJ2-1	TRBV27	CASSLSTSGVYNEQFF	TGTGCCAGCAGTTTATCTACTAGCGGGGTTTACAATGAGCAGTTCTTC
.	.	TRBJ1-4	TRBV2	CATRGLGGEKLFF	TGTGCCACCCGGGGGCTGGGCGGCGAAAAACTGTTTTTT
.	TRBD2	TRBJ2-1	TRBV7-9	CASSLGGLVANEQFF	TGTGCCAGCAGCTTAGGCGGACTAGTCGCCAATGAGCAGTTCTTC
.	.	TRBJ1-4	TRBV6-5	CASSRRGGTNEKLFF	TGTGCCAGCAGTCGTCGAGGGGGAACTAATGAAAAACTGTTTTTT
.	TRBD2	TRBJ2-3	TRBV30	CAWSGSGSVGDTQYF	TGTGCCTGGAGTGGTAGCGGGAGCGTAGGAGATACGCAGTATTTT
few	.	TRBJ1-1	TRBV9	CASSPSVTRNTEAFF	TGTGCCAGCAGCCCCTCCGTAACGAGGAACACTGAAGCTTTCTTT
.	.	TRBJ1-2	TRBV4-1	CASSQWDQVSYGYTF	TGCGCCAGCAGCCAATGGGACCAGGTATCTTATGGCTACACCTTC
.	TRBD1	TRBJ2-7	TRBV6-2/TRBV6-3	CASSFYRGSYEQYF	TGTGCCAGCAGTTTCTACAGGGGTTCCTACGAGCAGTACTTC
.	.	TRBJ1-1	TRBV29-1	CSVEDPSLLAFF	TGCAGCGTTGAAGACCCGTCTCTGTTAGCTTTCTTT
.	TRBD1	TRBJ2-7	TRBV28	CASSLGTGNGYEQYF	TGTGCCAGCAGTTTAGGGACAGGGAACGGCTACGAGCAGTACTTC
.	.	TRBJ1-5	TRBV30	CAWSLFRGQPQHF	TGTGCCTGGAGTCTTTTCCGGGGTCAGCCCCAGCATTTT
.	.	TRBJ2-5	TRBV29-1	CSVSPGETQYF	TGCAGCGTTTCCCCGGGGGAGACCCAGTACTTC
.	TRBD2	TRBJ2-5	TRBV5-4	CASSLVGGERGGWETQYF	TGTGCCAGCAGCTTGGTCGGGGGCGAGCGGGGGGGCTGGGAGACCCAGTACTTC
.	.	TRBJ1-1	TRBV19	CASSIVSGSTEAFF	TGTGCCAGTAGTATCGTCTCTGGTAGCACTGAAGCTTTCTTT
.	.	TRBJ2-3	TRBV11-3	CASSLRGRPTDTQYF	TGTGCCAGCAGCTTGCGGGGCCGACCCACAGATACGCAGTATTTT
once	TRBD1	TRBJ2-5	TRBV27	CASRTGAFQETQYF	TGTGCCAGCAGGACAGGGGCCTTCCAAGAGACCCAGTACTTC
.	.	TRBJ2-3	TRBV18	CASSPLPALLDTQYF	TGTGCCAGCTCACCACTACCCGCGTTATTGGATACGCAGTATTTT
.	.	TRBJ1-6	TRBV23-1	CASSQSPGPSYNSPLHF	TGCGCCAGCAGTCAATCCCCTGGGCCCTCCTATAATTCACCCCTCCACTTT
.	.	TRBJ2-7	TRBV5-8	CASSYRTGPYEQYF	TGTGCCAGCAGCTACCGGACGGGACCCTACGAGCAGTACTTC
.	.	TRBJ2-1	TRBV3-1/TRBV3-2	CASSQGVQPREQFF	TGTGCCAGCAGCCAAGGAGTGCAGCCTAGGGAGCAGTTCTTC
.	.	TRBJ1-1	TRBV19	CASSIGLTGTEAFF	TGTGCCAGTAGTATTGGGCTCACGGGGACTGAAGCTTTCTTT
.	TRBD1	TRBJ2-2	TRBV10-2	CASRQGAFGELFF	TGCGCCAGCAGACAGGGGGCTTTCGGGGAGCTGTTTTTT
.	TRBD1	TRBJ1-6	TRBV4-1	CASSQAGGISSPLHF	TGCGCCAGCAGCCAAGCAGGGGGCATCTCTTCACCCCTCCACTTT
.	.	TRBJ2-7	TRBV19	CASSTLLQTAVYEQYF	TGTGCCAGTTCTACACTCCTCCAGACAGCAGTCTACGAGCAGTACTTC
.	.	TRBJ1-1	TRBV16	CASSLNTEAFF	TGTGCCAGCAGCCTCAACACTGAAGCTTTCTTT
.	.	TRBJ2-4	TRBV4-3	CASSQSRWGDIQYF	TGCGCCAGCAGCCAATCTCGATGGGGTGACATTCAGTACTTC
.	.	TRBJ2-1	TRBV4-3	CASSLRSGTKNEQFF	TGCGCCAGCAGCCTTCGCTCAGGGACAAAAAATGAGCAGTTCTTC
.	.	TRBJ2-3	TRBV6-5	CASNAASRTDTQYF	TGTGCCAGCAATGCGGCGTCCCGCACAGATACGCAGTATTTT
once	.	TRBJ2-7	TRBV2	CASSRRVGEQYF	TGTGCCAGCAGTCGAAGGGTGGGCGAGCAGTACTTC
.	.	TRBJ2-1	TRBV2	CASSAREDNEQFF	TGTGCCAGCAGTGCTAGGGAGGACAATGAGCAGTTCTTC
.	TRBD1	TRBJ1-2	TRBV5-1	CASSHGQGRRDYGYTF	TGCGCCAGCAGCCATGGACAGGGACGACGTGACTATGGCTACACCTTC
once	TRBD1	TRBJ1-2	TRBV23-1	CASPTPRDSYWYGYTF	TGCGCCAGCCCTACTCCCCGGGACAGCTACTGGTATGGCTACACCTTC
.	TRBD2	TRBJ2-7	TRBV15	CATSRDPPSLAGVWYEQYF	TGTGCCACCAGCAGGGACCCACCCAGCCTAGCGGGAGTGTGGTACGAGCAGTACTTC